This is a list of T cell receptor beta chains from one sample in a study of cytomegalovirus exposure and HLA in healthy donors. Data came from immunoSEQ multiplex PCR; TCRdb stores just in-frame clones and leaves some out. The profile covers around 190,000 clones, with around 88% appearing a single time and around 1.6% taken by the ten largest. Material: PBMCs. Receptor source: a woman aged 18-29 years in good health and CMV-seronegative. The CDR3 runs from the conserved cysteine through the conserved F or W. Each record gives: clone size, D gene, J gene, V gene, CDR3 protein, CDR3 DNA. A D gene is named only where the DNA matches it firmly. Rows may omit the clone size; those that give it use once, few, many or a size class.

. | TRBD1 | TRBJ2-7 | TRBV5-1 | CASRDRGSYEQYF | TGCGCCAGCAGGGACAGGGGTTCCTACGAGCAGTACTTC
few | . | TRBJ2-1 | TRBV6-5 | CASSYKTRDNEQFF | TGTGCCAGCAGTTACAAGACTAGAGATAATGAGCAGTTCTTC
. | TRBD1 | TRBJ2-2 | TRBV7-8 | CASSLLRRPGQGNTGELFF | TGTGCCAGCAGCTTGCTCCGTCGCCCGGGACAGGGGAACACCGGGGAGCTGTTTTTT
once | TRBD1 | TRBJ2-2 | TRBV11-3 | CASSSRTGTNTGELFF | TGTGCCAGCAGCTCCCGGACAGGCACGAACACCGGGGAGCTGTTTTTT
. | . | TRBJ1-3 | TRBV9 | CASSVAGGGRGSGNTIYF | TGTGCCAGCAGCGTAGCTGGGGGTGGCAGGGGCTCTGGAAACACCATATATTTT
. | . | TRBJ1-1 | TRBV7-8 | CASSAYREIAEAFF | TGTGCCAGCAGCGCTTACAGGGAGATCGCTGAAGCTTTCTTT
. | . | TRBJ1-1 | TRBV6-5 | CASSYRRISNTEAFF | TGTGCCAGCAGTTACCGGAGGATTTCGAACACTGAAGCTTTCTTT
. | . | TRBJ1-5 | TRBV19 | CASNLDVQSNQPQHF | TGTGCCAGTAACCTTGATGTACAGTCCAATCAGCCCCAGCATTTT
few | . | TRBJ1-2 | TRBV7-2 | CASSPGQFYGYTF | TGTGCCAGCAGCCCTGGACAGTTCTATGGCTACACCTTC
once | TRBD2 | TRBJ2-1 | TRBV7-3 | CASSQLSGGRNNEQFF | TGTGCCAGCAGTCAACTCAGCGGGGGGCGTAACAATGAGCAGTTCTTC
. | . | TRBJ2-5 | TRBV7-9 | CASSLREGETQYF | TGTGCCAGCAGCTTAAGAGAGGGAGAGACCCAGTACTTC
few | . | TRBJ1-6 | TRBV4-2 | CASSQELGAHNSPLHF | TGTGCCAGCAGCCAAGAATTGGGAGCCCATAATTCACCCCTCCACTTT
. | TRBD1 | TRBJ2-1 | TRBV9 | CASSVAGTGNEQFF | TGTGCCAGCAGCGTAGCTGGGACAGGTAATGAGCAGTTCTTC
once | . | TRBJ1-2 | TRBV11-2 | CASSLGTSLYGYTF | TGTGCCAGCAGCTTAGGGACATCGCTCTATGGCTACACCTTC
. | TRBD2 | TRBJ2-1 | TRBV27 | CASSFQGVAGGPYNEQFF | TGTGCCAGCAGTTTTCAGGGCGTGGCGGGAGGGCCATACAATGAGCAGTTCTTC
. | . | TRBJ2-3 | TRBV5-1 | CASRGDGTFQDTQYF | TGCGCCAGCAGGGGGGACGGGACTTTCCAAGATACGCAGTATTTT
. | TRBD1 | TRBJ2-7 | TRBV28 | CASSFPFRTGGSYEQYF | TGTGCCAGCAGTTTTCCCTTTAGGACAGGGGGCAGCTACGAGCAGTACTTC
. | . | TRBJ1-1 | TRBV7-6 | CASTLVPNTEAFF | TGTGCCAGCACCCTCGTCCCCAACACTGAAGCTTTCTTT
. | TRBD1 | TRBJ1-5 | TRBV6-5 | CASSYRGPNQPQHF | TGTGCCAGCAGTTACAGGGGGCCGAATCAGCCCCAGCATTTT
. | . | TRBJ1-5 | TRBV7-8 | CASSLRRGGQPQHF | TGTGCCAGCAGCTTACGCCGGGGGGGTCAGCCCCAGCATTTT
. | . | TRBJ2-5 | TRBV5-1 | CASSLSVRYQETQYF | TGCGCCAGCAGCTTGTCAGTACGATACCAAGAGACCCAGTACTTC
. | TRBD2 | TRBJ2-3 | TRBV4-1 | CASKTSGGSDTQYF | TGCGCCAGCAAGACTAGCGGGGGTTCAGATACGCAGTATTTT
. | . | TRBJ1-4 | TRBV27 | CASSSGGRLFF | TGTGCCAGCAGTTCCGGGGGAAGACTGTTTTTT
. | TRBD2 | TRBJ2-1 | TRBV4-2 | CASSQEGRGREQFF | TGTGCCAGCAGCCAAGAGGGGAGGGGACGGGAGCAGTTCTTC
. | TRBD1 | TRBJ1-2 | TRBV6-1 | CASSNRGLSYGYTF | TGTGCCAGCAGTAACAGGGGGCTGAGCTATGGCTACACCTTC
. | . | TRBJ2-7 | TRBV6-1 | CASTPGGYYEQYF | TGTGCCAGCACTCCAGGAGGCTACTACGAGCAGTACTTC
. | TRBD2 | TRBJ2-1 | TRBV11-3 | CASSLGASGHNEQFF | TGTGCCAGCAGCTTAGGGGCTAGCGGACACAATGAGCAGTTCTTC
. | TRBD1 | TRBJ2-1 | TRBV7-7 | CASSARTGANEQFF | TGTGCCAGCAGCGCACGGACAGGGGCCAATGAGCAGTTCTTC
. | . | TRBJ1-1 | TRBV29-1 | CSVLAGSKGTEAFF | TGCAGCGTTCTGGCAGGATCGAAGGGGACTGAAGCTTTCTTT
. | . | TRBJ2-5 | TRBV13 | CASSLLDIQETQYF | TGTGCCAGCAGCTTACTAGATATCCAAGAGACCCAGTACTTC
. | TRBD1 | TRBJ1-5 | TRBV27 | CASSFRGREQPQHF | TGTGCCAGCAGTTTTAGGGGGCGTGAACAGCCCCAGCATTTT
once | TRBD1 | TRBJ1-5 | TRBV19 | CASSMAGTENQPQHF | TGTGCCAGTAGTATGGCCGGGACAGAAAATCAGCCCCAGCATTTT
. | TRBD2 | TRBJ2-1 | TRBV6-4 | CASSEAGGSYNEQFF | TGTGCCAGCAGTGAAGCGGGAGGCTCCTACAATGAGCAGTTCTTC
. | . | TRBJ1-1 | TRBV7-8 | CASSLANSMNTEAFF | TGTGCCAGCAGCTTAGCGAACAGTATGAACACTGAAGCTTTCTTT
. | TRBD1 | TRBJ1-1 | TRBV11-3 | CASSLGWYGTGATEAFF | TGTGCCAGCAGCTTAGGTTGGTACGGGACAGGGGCTACTGAAGCTTTCTTT
. | . | TRBJ1-2 | TRBV4-1 | CASSHTSGEGYGYTF | TGCGCCAGCAGCCACACGTCGGGGGAGGGATATGGCTACACCTTC
medium-sized | TRBD1 | TRBJ1-5 | TRBV4-2 | CASSQRQGDDQPQHF | TGTGCCAGCAGCCAGCGACAGGGGGACGATCAGCCCCAGCATTTT
. | TRBD2 | TRBJ2-1 | TRBV7-9 | CASSLPRFGASGTYNEQFF | TGTGCCAGCAGCTTGCCCCGGTTTGGAGCTAGCGGGACTTACAATGAGCAGTTCTTC
. | TRBD1 | TRBJ1-2 | TRBV2 | CASSEGGTANTF | TGTGCCAGCAGTGAGGGCGGGACAGCTAACACCTTC
. | TRBD1 | TRBJ1-2 | TRBV30 | CAWATGGADYGYTF | TGTGCCTGGGCGACAGGGGGCGCGGACTATGGCTACACCTTC
. | TRBD2 | TRBJ2-5 | TRBV27 | CASSPLADQETQYF | TGTGCCAGCAGTCCCCTAGCGGACCAAGAGACCCAGTACTTC
. | TRBD2 | TRBJ2-5 | TRBV13 | CASSFTSGGAYETQYF | TGTGCCAGCAGCTTCACTAGCGGGGGGGCCTATGAGACCCAGTACTTC
. | . | TRBJ1-5 | TRBV9 | CASSEGPGGAQPQHF | TGTGCCAGCAGCGAAGGTCCCGGAGGGGCTCAGCCCCAGCATTTT